The entry below describes one T cell receptor beta chain. These data are taken from a study of blood T cell repertoires in COVID-19. Looking at the study overall: Whether acute or convalescent, the COVID-19 samples came from the United States, Italy and Spain. T cells, B-cell-depleted T cells, or PBMCs provided the cDNA or gDNA that served as material.

V lost 5 bases and J lost 0, with 13 bases in between. The CDR3 is 15 residues long. Germline values: CDR1 SGHTA, CDR2 FQGTGA. Per the authors' pipeline: Using reference gene primer amplification, nucleated cell counts were estimated. Method: immunoSEQ multiplex PCR; TCRdb's copy keeps in-frame clones and lacks some. For V, J and clone size, that table is used; D and trimming come from the DNA. The sample includes about 150,000 clones, approximately 92% of them seen just once. J is TRBJ1-1 and V is TRBV7-3; tentatively, D is TRBD1 (5 bases). The clonotype was recovered from a woman aged 60-75 years with active COVID-19. Sequencing was done on a sample of peripheral blood. Written as DNA, the CDR3 is TGTGCCAGCAGCCCCGGGACTTTAATGAACACTGAAGCTTTCTTT. Amino acid sequence: CASSPGTLMNTEAFF.